The 14 T cell receptor beta chains presented below share a single source sample, sequenced in a study of beta chain features in type 1 diabetes. The study reverse transcribed the entire isolated RNA, so it sequenced expressed TCRB transcripts. Data came from immunoSEQ multiplex PCR; TCRdb stores just in-frame clones and leaves some out. The sample carries fewer than 550,000 clones, over 10% recorded once. What was sequenced was naive CD4+ T cells from blood. These receptors all come from a woman between 18 and 30 years old in good health.

The rearrangement joins TRBV7-6 to TRBJ2-5; TRBD2 matches at 7 bases. CDR3 size: 15 residues. V lost 3 bases, J lost 2 bases, and 6 bases stayed unmatched. The V gene's germline CDR1 is SGHVS and CDR2 FNYEAQ. The CDR3 is CASSFRLAEQETQYF. The CDR3, as DNA: TGTGCCAGCAGCTTTAGGCTAGCGGAGCAAGAGACCCAGTACTTC. Using reference TRBV7-6 and TRBJ2-5 for the parts outside the CDR3, the full variable domain is GAGVSQSPRYKVTKRGQDVALRCDPISGHVSLYWYRQALGQGPEFLTYFNYEAQQDKSGLPNDRFSAERPEGSISTLTIQRTEQRDSAMYRCASSFRLAEQETQYFGPGTRLLVL.

This clone has only a few counts. The chain uses TRBV20-1 and TRBJ2-5; D unresolved. Trimming left V 4 bases short and J 5 bases short, with 5 bases between. The CDR3 consists of 10 residues. CDR1 and CDR2 (germline): DFQATT, SNEGSKA (reference sequence). This CDR3 is CSAIGETQYF. CDR3 coding DNA: TGCAGTGCTATCGGCGAGACCCAGTACTTC.

V is TRBV30 and J is TRBJ2-3; 8 nucleotides line up with TRBD2. Trimming at V came to 5 bases and at J to 6 bases, leaving 13 bases not matched to a gene. Germline loops: CDR1 GTSNPN, CDR2 SVGIG (reference sequence). This CDR3 spans 15 amino acids. The chain's CDR3 is CAWARAGTRRDTQYF. The CDR3 nucleotides are TGTGCCTGGGCTCGAGCCGGGACTAGAAGGGATACGCAGTATTTT.

In this sample, this clone turned up a few times. The chain couples TRBV4-3 to TRBJ1-2; TRBD1 matches at 11 bases. CDR3 length: 15 residues. With V trimmed by 5 bases and J by 4 bases, 6 bases remained unmatched. Germline CDR1 LGHNA, CDR2 YSLEER. The CDR3, as DNA: TGCGCCAGCAGCGTCTGGGACAGGGGGTCCTATGGCTACACCTTC. It specifies CASSVWDRGSYGYTF.

V is TRBV30 and J is TRBJ2-3; D possibly uses TRBD1 or TRBD2 (5 bases each). Germline CDR1 GTSNPN, CDR2 SVGIG (reference sequence). Trimming pared 4 bases from V and 1 base from J, leaving 15 bases between. The CDR3 covers 15 residues. In DNA form, the CDR3 reads TGTGCCTGGATGGATGGGACCGAGTGCACAGATACGCAGTATTTT. Translated, it gives CAWMDGTECTDTQYF.

This clone was found a few times. The chain uses TRBV7-2 and TRBJ1-1; the D gene is possibly TRBD1 (5 bases). The CDR3 totals 16 residues. Germline loops: CDR1 SGHTA, CDR2 FQGNSA. The V end was cut by 5 bases, the J end by 1 base, with 17 bases between. As DNA, the CDR3 is TGTGCCAGCAGCCAACACGGGACGCATCCGAACACTGAAGCTTTCTTT. It yields the protein CASSQHGTHPNTEAFF.

CDR3 in amino acids: CASRPTDQETQYF. The CDR3 coding sequence is TGTGCCAGTAGGCCTACAGACCAAGAGACCCAGTACTTC. The chain employs TRBV19 and TRBJ2-5; D remains ambiguous. Germline V lookup: CDR1 LNHDA, CDR2 SQIVND (reference sequence). Deletions cut 6 bases from V and 0 bases from J, with 8 bases between. The CDR3 covers 13 residues.

There are a few counts of this clone. The V and J genes are TRBV7-8 and TRBJ2-7; the D gene is possibly TRBD2 (6 bases). The CDR3 runs to 14 residues. From germline, CDR1 is SGHVS and CDR2 FQNEAQ. Trimming left V 3 bases short and J 1 base short, with 10 bases between. The CDR3 DNA reads TGTGCCAGCAGCTTCGGGACTCTGTCCTACGAGCAGTACTTC. This codes for CASSFGTLSYEQYF.

This clone was observed a few times. Other nucleotide sequences from this sample produce the same CDR3. V is TRBV7-9 and J is TRBJ1-1; D gene unclear. This CDR3 spans 14 amino acids. Looked up from germline, CDR1 is SEHNR and CDR2 is FQNEAQ (reference sequence). Trimming cost V 1 base and J 1 base, with 7 bases left between them. The CDR3 DNA is TGTGCCAGCAGCTTAGTACCGGGGAACACTGAAGCTTTCTTT. Translation: CASSLVPGNTEAFF.

The gene calls are TRBV19 and TRBJ2-3; D gene unclear. Deletions cut 3 bases from V and 4 bases from J, with 5 bases between. The length of the CDR3 is 12 residues. The germline V gene has CDR1 LNHDA and CDR2 SQIVND (reference sequence). The CDR3 loop is CASSIRPDTQYF. The CDR3 DNA reads TGTGCCAGTAGTATTCGCCCAGATACGCAGTATTTT.

This clone has more than one count but fewer than ten. The genes are TRBV7-2 and TRBJ1-1; D remains ambiguous. Trimming pared 4 bases from V and 10 bases from J, leaving 13 bases between. The CDR3 is 12 residues long. CDR1 and CDR2 from the germline V gene are SGHTA and FQGNSA. CDR3 nucleotides: TGTGCCAGCAGCTCATGGACGGGAGGAGCTTTCTTT. This encodes CASSSWTGGAFF.

Remarks on this clone: Other DNA variants within this sample encode the same CDR3. The chain recombines TRBV9 with TRBJ2-1; unclear D gene. This CDR3 has 13 residues. In germline, CDR1 is SGDLS, CDR2 YYNGEE. V shed 0 bases and J shed 7 bases, with 8 bases lying between them. In DNA, the CDR3 is TGTGCCAGCAGCGTAGTGGCGTATAATGAGCAGTTCTTC. Translating gives CASSVVAYNEQFF.

Only a few counts were recorded for this clone. The chain uses TRBV5-1 and TRBJ2-7, with D perhaps given as TRBD1 or TRBD2 (5 bases each). The CDR3 is made up of 16 amino acids. V was clipped by 3 bases and J by 2 bases, with 18 bases between them. Looked up from germline, CDR1 is SGHRS and CDR2 is YFSETQ. The CDR3 region has the DNA TGCGCCAGCAGCTCAGGGACGGCTTTACGAACCTACGAGCAGTACTTC. Translated: CASSSGTALRTYEQYF.

The gene calls are TRBV2 and TRBJ1-1; TRBD1 agrees at 7 bases. The CDR3 is 13 amino acids. CDR1 and CDR2 (germline): SNHLY, FYNNEI. Trimming cost V 7 bases and J 0 bases; bases outside gene matches: 2. Here the CDR3 DNA reads TGTGCCAGCACCCAGGGGGTGAACACTGAAGCTTTCTTT. Translation: CASTQGVNTEAFF.